This T cell receptor beta chain was recovered during a study of blood T cell repertoires in COVID-19. Generated by immunoSEQ multiplex PCR, the TCRdb table keeps only in-frame clones and is missing some. The sample has about 190,000 clones, just under 80% seen once; the top ten hold approximately 2.9%. The source of this sequence is a woman older than 75 with active or convalescent COVID-19. The sample consisted of peripheral blood.

CDR3 region: CASSQVAALGNQPQHF. The CDR3, as DNA: TGTGCCAGCAGCCAAGTAGCTGCTTTGGGCAATCAGCCCCAGCATTTT. The genes are TRBV4-2 and TRBJ1-5, with D unresolved. Germline V gene sequence: CDR1 LGHNA, CDR2 YNFKEQ. Between the trimmed V and J ends, which lost 1 base and 2 bases, there was a span of 12 bases. This CDR3 is built from 16 residues.